This paragraph reports one TCR beta chain. The germline V gene encodes CDR1 SGHRS and CDR2 YFSETQ. V lost 3 bases, J lost 2 bases, and 12 bases stayed unmatched. The CDR3 totals 18 residues. This record comes from a study of blood T cell repertoires in COVID-19. The method was immunoSEQ multiplex PCR; TCRdb's version includes in-frame clones alone and lacks a portion of them. Of some 290,000 clones detected, roughly nine tenths appear once; the ten largest clones hold roughly 12%. This receptor was taken from a woman aged 25 to 45 with COVID-19, enrolled during active disease. The chain recombines TRBV5-1 with TRBJ2-3; 10 bases line up with TRBD2. Sequencing was performed on peripheral blood. This chain's CDR3 is CASSYSSGGPDLTDTQYF. The DNA of the CDR3 is TGCGCCAGCAGCTACTCTAGCGGGGGCCCGGATCTCACAGATACGCAGTATTTT.